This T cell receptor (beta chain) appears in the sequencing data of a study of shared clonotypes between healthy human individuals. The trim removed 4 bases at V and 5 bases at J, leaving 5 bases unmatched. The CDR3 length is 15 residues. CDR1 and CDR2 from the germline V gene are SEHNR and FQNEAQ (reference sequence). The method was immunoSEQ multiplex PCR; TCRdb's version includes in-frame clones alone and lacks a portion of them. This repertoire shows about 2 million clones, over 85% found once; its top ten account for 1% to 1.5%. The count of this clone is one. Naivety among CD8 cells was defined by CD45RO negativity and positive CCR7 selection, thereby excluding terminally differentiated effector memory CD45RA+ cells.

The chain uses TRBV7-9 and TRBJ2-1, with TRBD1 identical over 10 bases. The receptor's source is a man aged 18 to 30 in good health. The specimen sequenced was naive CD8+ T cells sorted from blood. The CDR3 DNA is TGTGCCAGCAGCTCCGGACAGGGGGTTAACAATGAGCAGTTCTTC. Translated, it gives CASSSGQGVNNEQFF.